In its sample, the clone carrying this T cell receptor (beta chain) was seen once. Its antigen is unidentified. The sample carries other DNA sequences with the same CDR3. The sample originates from a study of T cell responses to AZD1222 COVID-19 vaccine. Pooling was applied to second doses at about 4 or about 12 weeks. Overall study findings and caveats: The sample set comprised mostly white British donors with more females, and clonal diversity was possibly underestimated. The study identified only a handful of AZD1222 recipients as seropositive at baseline. Spike-specific TCR depth and breadth grew after two AZD1222 doses.

Here immunoSEQ multiplex PCR was the method, and the copy in TCRdb shows in-frame clones only, minus some. Of around 150,000 clones in the sample, 85% to 95% were seen once. Trimming took off 3 bases at V and 2 bases at J, with 4 bases between the two ends. This CDR3 has 12 amino acids. The germline CDR1 and CDR2 sequences are MDHEN and SYDVKM. The specimen comprised peripheral blood, sampled 28 days after the second AZD1222 dose. This sequence joins TRBV28 and TRBJ1-1; D ambiguous. The source of this sequence is an adult who received the AZD1222 COVID-19 vaccine. DNA for the CDR3: TGTGCCAGCAGTTTGGGTAACACTGAAGCTTTCTTT. This codes for CASSLGNTEAFF.